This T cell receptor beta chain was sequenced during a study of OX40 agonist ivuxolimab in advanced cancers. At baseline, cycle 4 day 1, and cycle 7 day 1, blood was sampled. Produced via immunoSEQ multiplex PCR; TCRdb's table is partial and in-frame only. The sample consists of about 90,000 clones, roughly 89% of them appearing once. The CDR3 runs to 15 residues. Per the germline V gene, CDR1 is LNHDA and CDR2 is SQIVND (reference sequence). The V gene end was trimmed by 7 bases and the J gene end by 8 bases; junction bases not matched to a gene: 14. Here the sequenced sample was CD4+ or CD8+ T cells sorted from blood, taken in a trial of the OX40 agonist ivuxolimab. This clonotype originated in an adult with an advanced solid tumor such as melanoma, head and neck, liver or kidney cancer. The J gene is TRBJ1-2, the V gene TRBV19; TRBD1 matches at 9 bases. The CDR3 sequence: CASKAPSGTGPGYTF. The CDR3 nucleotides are TGTGCCAGTAAGGCCCCATCTGGGACAGGGCCGGGCTACACCTTC.